The 25 T cell receptor beta chains given below trace back to one sample, sequenced in a study of Ad26.COV2.S vaccination and SARS-CoV-2 variants (TCRdb year 2021). Library construction relied on the immunoSEQ multiplex PCR assay. TCRdb stores this immuneACCESS table with in-frame sequences only. Part of the clones is absent; in the studies checked, under half of the shortfall reflects unresolved V genes, and no reason is known for the rest. The sample table contains hundreds of thousands of clones; only one count was recorded for more than 80% of them. Approximately 1.5% of the sample comes from the top ten. The treatment or condition tag for this specimen amounts to: approximately 18 received Ad26.COV2.S at low or high dose, single or two shots; several received placebo; per-sample allocation not given. Repertoires of vaccine and placebo recipients were sequenced from samples collected on day 63 after the first injection.

Sequenced here: peripheral blood, sampled in a trial of Ad26.COV2.S vaccine versus placebo. These receptors came from a person between 18 and 65 years old who received the Ad26.COV2.S COVID-19 vaccine or a placebo.

The chain carries TRBV5-4 and TRBJ1-2, with a possible D match to TRBD1 (5 bases). Trimming stripped 0 bases from V and 6 bases from J, with 15 bases between. CDR1 is SGHNT and CDR2 is YYREEE in the germline V gene (reference sequence). CDR3 length: 15 residues. The CDR3 bases are TGTGCCAGCAGCTTGGGATGGGACCAGGGAGATGGCTACACCTTC. Its translation: CASSLGWDQGDGYTF. The entire variable domain, with the rest obtained from reference TRBV5-4 and TRBJ1-2, is as follows: ETGVTQSPTHLIKTRGQQVTLRCSSQSGHNTVSWYQQALGQGPQFIFQYYREEENGRGNFPPRFSGLQFPNYSSELNVNALELDDSALYLCASSLGWDQGDGYTFGSGTRLTVV.

The rearrangement uses TRBV11-2 and TRBJ2-7; D gene ambiguous. Germline V gene sequence: CDR1 SGHAT, CDR2 FQNNGV. Between the trimmed V and J ends, which lost 1 base and 2 bases, there was a span of 9 bases. The CDR3 contains 14 residues. Here the CDR3 DNA reads TGTGCCAGCAGCTTAGCCCAGTCCCCCTACGAGCAGTACTTC. This gives the protein CASSLAQSPYEQYF.

The rearrangement uses TRBV30 and TRBJ2-7; 14 positions agree with TRBD2. The CDR3 sequence is 17 residues long. J was trimmed by 6 bases and V by 2 bases; bases with no gene match: 12. Germline loops: CDR1 GTSNPN, CDR2 SVGIG (reference sequence). The CDR3 protein is CAWSPRTPGLAGAEQYF. CDR3 sequence (DNA): TGTGCCTGGAGTCCACGAACCCCGGGACTAGCGGGAGCCGAGCAGTACTTC.

The chain couples TRBV5-1 to TRBJ2-3, with 14 bases identical to TRBD2. V trimming: 6 bases; J trimming: 1 base; junction bases outside the gene matches: 7. In germline, CDR1 is SGHRS, CDR2 YFSETQ. The CDR3 loop spans 17 amino acids. The CDR3 DNA reads TGCGCCAGCACTCTGGGACTAGCGGGGGATCGCACAGATACGCAGTATTTT. Amino acids: CASTLGLAGDRTDTQYF.

The chain couples TRBV3-1 (or the pseudogene TRBV3-2) to TRBJ2-5; D may correspond to TRBD1 or TRBD2 (6 bases each). This CDR3 is built from 15 residues. Germline assignment: CDR1 LGHDT and CDR2 YNNKEL (reference sequence). Trimming pared 0 bases from V and 4 bases from J, leaving 12 bases between. The CDR3 DNA reads TGTGCCAGCAGCCAAGATTGGGGGGCGGGAGAGACCCAGTACTTC. Translating gives CASSQDWGAGETQYF.

The sample holds one count of this clone. The rearrangement links TRBV30 to TRBJ1-3; D is unresolved. The V end lost 0 bases, the J end lost 7 bases, and 16 bases lay between the germline ends. CDR1 and CDR2 (germline): GTSNPN, SVGIG (reference sequence). This CDR3 region has 15 residues. The CDR3 protein is CAWSVPAGRRNTIYF. The CDR3 DNA follows: TGTGCCTGGAGTGTACCGGCAGGAAGGCGTAACACCATATATTTT.

The J gene is TRBJ2-1, the V gene TRBV7-6; the D is unclear. Per the germline V gene, CDR1 is SGHVS and CDR2 is FNYEAQ. V lost 2 bases and J 4 bases, leaving 15 bases between the germline ends. The CDR3 runs to 16 residues. The chain's CDR3 is CASSLIRSAFYNEQFF. Here the CDR3 DNA reads TGTGCCAGCAGCTTAATTAGGTCTGCCTTTTACAATGAGCAGTTCTTC.

The chain combines TRBV5-5 with TRBJ2-7; no firm D call. With 4 bases removed from V and 3 bases from J, the gap between germline ends came to 8 bases. The CDR3 sequence is 12 residues long. In germline, CDR1 is SGHKS, CDR2 YYEKEE (reference sequence). CDR3 DNA: TGTGCCAGCAGCCAAACAGTCTACGAGCAGTACTTC. Translating gives CASSQTVYEQYF.

J is TRBJ2-7 and V is TRBV6-2 or TRBV6-3; perhaps TRBD1 as D (5 bases). The CDR3 contains 16 residues. Germline CDR1 is MNHEY and CDR2 is SVGEGT. V gave up 5 bases and J gave up 1 base, with 18 bases separating them. DNA for the CDR3: TGTGCCAGCAGTGGAAGGGTCGACAGCGCATCCTACGAGCAGTACTTC. Translating gives CASSGRVDSASYEQYF.

On this clone: An end of the junction differs from the germline gene, which may be a read error. The chain carries TRBV7-7 and TRBJ2-3; D is uncertain. Germline CDR1 SSHAT, CDR2 FNYEAQ (reference sequence). The CDR3 is 15 amino acids. The CDR3 DNA reads TGTGCTAGCAGCTTGGAGAACTCCCCGACAGATACGCAGTATTTT. Residues: CASSLENSPTDTQYF.

The V and J genes are TRBV7-2 and TRBJ2-7; D not certain. With 2 bases removed from V and 0 bases from J, the gap between germline ends came to 8 bases. The CDR3 spans 14 residues. Germline CDR1 reads SGHTA; CDR2 reads FQGNSA. The CDR3 spells CASSLSTGSYEQYF. In nucleotides, the CDR3 is TGTGCCAGCAGCTTATCCACGGGCTCCTACGAGCAGTACTTC.

Details on this clone: Other nucleotide sequences in the sample specify the same CDR3. The chain has TRBV30 and TRBJ1-5, with 8 bases identical to TRBD1. This CDR3 has 13 amino acids. The J segment lost 4 bases and the V segment lost 1 base, leaving 0 bases of the junction unmatched. Germline V gene sequence: CDR1 GTSNPN, CDR2 SVGIG (reference sequence). This CDR3 is CAWSGQGNQPQHF. The CDR3 nucleotides read TGTGCCTGGAGTGGACAGGGGAATCAGCCCCAGCATTTT.

This clone was seen once. J is TRBJ1-3 and V is TRBV5-1; 8 bases map to TRBD1. The CDR3 loop spans 16 amino acids. V lost 5 bases, J lost 3 bases, and 10 bases stayed unmatched. Per the germline V gene, CDR1 is SGHRS and CDR2 is YFSETQ. DNA of the CDR3: TGCGCCAGCAGTTTCGGCCCAGGGGGCCTTGGAAACACCATATATTTT. Its translation: CASSFGPGGLGNTIYF.

The rearrangement uses TRBV5-1 and TRBJ2-5; D ambiguous. V lost 1 base and J 0 bases, leaving 4 bases between the germline ends. The CDR3 consists of 13 residues. CDR1 is SGHRS and CDR2 is YFSETQ in the germline V gene. The CDR3 region is CASSLTYQETQYF. In nucleotides, the CDR3 is TGCGCCAGCAGCTTGACGTACCAAGAGACCCAGTACTTC.

The rearrangement joins TRBV3-1 (or the pseudogene TRBV3-2) to TRBJ1-6, with 9 nucleotides matching TRBD1. CDR1 is LGHDT, CDR2 YNNKEL, per germline (reference sequence). Trimming took 1 base from V and 11 from J; bases not matched to a gene: 9. The CDR3 length is 16 residues. The CDR3 DNA follows: TGTGCCAGCAGCCAAGGCGTCCCGGGACAGGGAACACCCCTCCACTTT. Translating it yields CASSQGVPGQGTPLHF.

The V call is TRBV7-2, the J call TRBJ2-7; a possible D gene is TRBD1 (5 bases). Germline V lookup: CDR1 SGHTA, CDR2 FQGNSA. CDR3 length: 10 residues. Trimming pared 11 bases from V and 4 bases from J, leaving 9 bases between. The CDR3 DNA reads as TGTGCCGTAGGGGATTACGAGCAGTACTTC. Its translation is CAVGDYEQYF. Together with reference TRBV7-2 and TRBJ2-7, the CDR3 gives the full variable domain: GAGVSQSPSNKVTEKGKDVELRCDPISGHTALYWYRQSLGQGLEFLIYFQGNSAPDKSGLPSDRFSAERTGGSVSTLTIQRTQQEDSAVYLCAVGDYEQYFGPGTRLTVT.

J is TRBJ1-5 and V is TRBV5-4; TRBD1 matches 10 bases. In germline, CDR1 is SGHNT, CDR2 YYREEE (reference sequence). This CDR3 region has 15 residues. Unmatched junction bases numbered 2, after V lost 2 bases and J lost 3 bases. The CDR3 nucleotides read TGTGCCAGCAGCTTTGGGACAGGGGCCAATCAGCCCCAGCATTTT. This codes for CASSFGTGANQPQHF.

The V call is TRBV2, the J call TRBJ2-7, with 7 bases identical to TRBD1. The CDR3 has 16 residues. Trimming at V came to 4 bases and at J to 1 base, leaving 10 bases not matched to a gene. Germline V gene lookup returns CDR1 SNHLY and CDR2 FYNNEI. In DNA, the CDR3 is TGTGCCAGCAGTGTATGGGGACAGCCTCTTTCCTACGAGCAGTACTTC. Protein: CASSVWGQPLSYEQYF.

This clone was seen only a few times. The genes are TRBV11-3 and TRBJ2-7, with 9 nucleotides matching TRBD1. Germline CDR1 is SGHNT and CDR2 is YENEEA. The J segment lost 3 bases and the V segment lost 1 base, leaving 4 bases of the junction unmatched. This CDR3 has 15 residues. CDR3 sequence: CASSLGGTGLYEQYF. In DNA, the CDR3 is TGTGCCAGCAGCTTAGGCGGGACAGGGCTCTACGAGCAGTACTTC. The whole variable domain, filled in from reference TRBV11-3 and TRBJ2-7, reads EAGVVQSPRYKIIEKKQPVAFWCNPISGHNTLYWYLQNLGQGPELLIRYENEEAVDDSQLPKDRFSAERLKGVDSTLKIQPAELGDSAVYLCASSLGGTGLYEQYFGPGTRLTVT.

The chain links TRBV15 to TRBJ2-3; D may be TRBD2 (6 bases). The germline V gene encodes CDR1 LNHNV and CDR2 YYDKDF (reference sequence). The CDR3 covers 15 residues. Trimming cost V 3 bases and J 4 bases, with 14 bases left between them. The CDR3 nucleotides read TGTGCCACCAGCAGGCAAGGGGAGGTTCCAGATACGCAGTATTTT. This codes for CATSRQGEVPDTQYF.

The chain couples TRBV5-6 to TRBJ2-2, with 12 bases identical to TRBD2. This CDR3 contains 14 residues. V lost 5 bases, J lost 6 bases, and 2 bases stayed unmatched. Germline lookup yields CDR1 SGHDT and CDR2 YYEEEE. CDR3 coding DNA: TGTGCCAGCAGGGGACTAGCGGGTGCCGGGGAGCTGTTTTTT. This sequence encodes CASRGLAGAGELFF. The full variable domain, completed using reference TRBV5-6 and TRBJ2-2, is DAGVTQSPTHLIKTRGQQVTLRCSPKSGHDTVSWYQQALGQGPQFIFQYYEEEERQRGNFPDRFSGHQFPNYSSELNVNALLLGDSALYLCASRGLAGAGELFFGEGSRLTVL.

V usage is TRBV5-8 and J usage is TRBJ2-5; D gene uncertain. The CDR3 runs to 12 residues. CDR1 and CDR2 from the germline V gene are SGHTS and YDEGEE. V was cut by 2 bases and J by 5 bases, with 7 bases left in between. The CDR3 reads CASSFIRETQYF. The CDR3 DNA sequence: TGTGCCAGCAGCTTCATTAGGGAGACCCAGTACTTC.

Here the CDR3 reads CASSQATLAGGQDTQYF. CDR3 sequence (DNA): TGTGCCAGCAGCCAAGCCACACTAGCGGGAGGGCAAGATACGCAGTATTTT. V usage is TRBV4-2 and J usage is TRBJ2-3; 13 bases map to TRBD2. The CDR3 contains 17 residues. Germline CDR1 is LGHNA and CDR2 is YNFKEQ. V trimming: 1 base; J trimming: 5 bases; junction bases outside the gene matches: 6.

This clone was detected once. This sample includes further DNA sequences coding for the same CDR3. This chain links TRBV7-9 with TRBJ1-5; no clear D. CDR1 is SEHNR and CDR2 is FQNEAQ in the germline V gene (reference sequence). With 3 bases removed from V and 1 base from J, the gap between germline ends came to 1 base. The CDR3 is 12 amino acids. This CDR3 reads CASSLSNQPQHF. The CDR3 DNA sequence: TGTGCCAGCAGCTTGAGCAATCAGCCCCAGCATTTT.

The gene calls are TRBV18 and TRBJ2-2; possibly TRBD2 for D (5 bases). V dropped 10 bases and J dropped 6 bases, with 15 bases sitting between them. The CDR3 consists of 13 residues. Germline-derived CDR1 and CDR2 are KGHSH and LQKENI. The CDR3 here is CATSTSEAGELFF. CDR3 bases: TGTGCCACCTCGACCTCGGAGGCCGGGGAGCTGTTTTTT.